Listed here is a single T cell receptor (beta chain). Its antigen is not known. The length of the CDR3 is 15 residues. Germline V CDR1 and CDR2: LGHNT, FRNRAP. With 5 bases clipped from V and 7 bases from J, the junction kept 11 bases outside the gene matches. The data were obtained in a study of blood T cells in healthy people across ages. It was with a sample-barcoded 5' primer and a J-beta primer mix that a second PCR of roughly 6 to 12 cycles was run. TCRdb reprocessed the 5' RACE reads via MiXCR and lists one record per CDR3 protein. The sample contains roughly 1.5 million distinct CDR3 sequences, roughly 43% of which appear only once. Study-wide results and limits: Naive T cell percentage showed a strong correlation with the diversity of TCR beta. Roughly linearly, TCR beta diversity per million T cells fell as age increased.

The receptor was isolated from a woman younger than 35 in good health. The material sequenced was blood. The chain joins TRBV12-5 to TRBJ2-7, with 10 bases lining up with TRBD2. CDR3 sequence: CASGPGLAENDEQYF. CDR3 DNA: TGTGCTAGTGGTCCTGGACTAGCGGAGAACGATGAGCAGTACTTC.